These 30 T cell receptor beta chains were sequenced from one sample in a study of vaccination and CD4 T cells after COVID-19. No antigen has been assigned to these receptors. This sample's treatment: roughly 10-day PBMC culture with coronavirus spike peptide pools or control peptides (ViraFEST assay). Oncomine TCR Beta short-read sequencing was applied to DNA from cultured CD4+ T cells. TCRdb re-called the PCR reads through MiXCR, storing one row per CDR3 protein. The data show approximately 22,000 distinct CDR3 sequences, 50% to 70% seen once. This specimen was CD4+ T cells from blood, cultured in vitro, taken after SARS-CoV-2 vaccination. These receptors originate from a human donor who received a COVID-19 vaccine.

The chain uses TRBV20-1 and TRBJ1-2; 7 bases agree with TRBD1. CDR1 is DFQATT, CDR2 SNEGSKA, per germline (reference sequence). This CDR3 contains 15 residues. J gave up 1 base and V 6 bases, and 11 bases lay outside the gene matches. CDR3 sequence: CSAPDRVRDNYGYTF. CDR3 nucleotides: TGCAGTGCCCCCGACAGGGTTAGGGATAACTATGGCTACACCTTC.

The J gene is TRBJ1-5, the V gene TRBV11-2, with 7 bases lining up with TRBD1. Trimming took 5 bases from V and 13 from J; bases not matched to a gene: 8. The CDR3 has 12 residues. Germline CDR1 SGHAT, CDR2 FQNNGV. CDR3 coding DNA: TGTGCCAGCAGCCAGGGGACAGCCGCTCAGCATTTT. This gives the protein CASSQGTAAQHF.

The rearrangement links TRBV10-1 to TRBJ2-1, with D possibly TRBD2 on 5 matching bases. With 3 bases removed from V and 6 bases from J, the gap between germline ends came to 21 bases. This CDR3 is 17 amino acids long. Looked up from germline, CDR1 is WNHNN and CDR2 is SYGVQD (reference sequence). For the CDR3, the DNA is TGCGCCAGCAGTGATAGTTTCGGGGAGCGTGGGGTCAATGAGCAGTTCTTC. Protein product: CASSDSFGERGVNEQFF.

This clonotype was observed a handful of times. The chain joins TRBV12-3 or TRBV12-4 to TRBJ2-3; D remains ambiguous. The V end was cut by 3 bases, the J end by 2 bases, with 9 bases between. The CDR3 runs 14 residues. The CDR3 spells CASSFGGFTDTQYF. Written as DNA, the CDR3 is TGTGCCAGCAGTTTCGGCGGTTTCACAGATACGCAGTATTTT.

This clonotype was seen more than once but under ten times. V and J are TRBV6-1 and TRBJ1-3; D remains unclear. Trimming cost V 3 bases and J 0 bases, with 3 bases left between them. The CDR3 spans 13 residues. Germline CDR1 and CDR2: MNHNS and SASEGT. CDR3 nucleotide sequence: TGTGCCAGCAGTGACGACTCTGGAAACACCATATATTTT. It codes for CASSDDSGNTIYF.

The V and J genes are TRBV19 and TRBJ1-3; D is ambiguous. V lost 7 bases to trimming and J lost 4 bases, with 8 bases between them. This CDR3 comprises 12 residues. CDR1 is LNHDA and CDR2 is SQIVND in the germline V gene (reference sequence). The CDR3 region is CASNTGGNTIYF. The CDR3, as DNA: TGTGCCAGTAACACGGGCGGAAACACCATATATTTT.

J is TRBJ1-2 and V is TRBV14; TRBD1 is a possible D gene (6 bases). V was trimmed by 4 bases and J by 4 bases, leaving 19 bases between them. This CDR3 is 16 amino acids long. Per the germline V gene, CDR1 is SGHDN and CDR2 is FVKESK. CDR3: CASSPTTALQGYGYTF. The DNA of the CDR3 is TGTGCCAGCAGCCCTACGACAGCCCTACAGGGCTATGGCTACACCTTC.

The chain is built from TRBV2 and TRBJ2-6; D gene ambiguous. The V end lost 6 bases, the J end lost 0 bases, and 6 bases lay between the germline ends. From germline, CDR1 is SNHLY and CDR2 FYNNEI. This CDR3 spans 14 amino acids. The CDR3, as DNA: TGTGCCAGCAGGGAGAACTCTGGGGCCAACGTCCTGACTTTC. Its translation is CASRENSGANVLTF.

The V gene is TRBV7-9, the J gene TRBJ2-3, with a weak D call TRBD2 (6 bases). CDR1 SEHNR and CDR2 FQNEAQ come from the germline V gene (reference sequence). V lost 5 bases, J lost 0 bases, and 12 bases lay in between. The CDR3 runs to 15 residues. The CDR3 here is CASSPERASTDTQYF. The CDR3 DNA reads TGTGCCAGCAGCCCAGAGCGGGCAAGCACAGATACGCAGTATTTT.

The CDR3 loop is CASKTSGGTGAHEQYF. Here the CDR3 DNA reads TGTGCCAGCAAAACCTCGGGCGGGACAGGGGCCCACGAGCAGTACTTC. The chain employs TRBV25-1 and TRBJ2-7; 10 nucleotides agree with TRBD1. V shed 7 bases and J 5 bases; nucleotides not matched to a gene: 14. Germline values: CDR1 MGHDK, CDR2 SYGVNS. The CDR3 is made up of 16 amino acids.

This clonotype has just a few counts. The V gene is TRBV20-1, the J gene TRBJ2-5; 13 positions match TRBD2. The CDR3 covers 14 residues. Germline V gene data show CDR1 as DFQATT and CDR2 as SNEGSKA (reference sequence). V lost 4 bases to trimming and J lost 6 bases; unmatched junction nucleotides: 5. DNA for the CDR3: TGCAGTGCTACACGGACTAGCGGGGGAAAGACCCAGTACTTC. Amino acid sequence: CSATRTSGGKTQYF.

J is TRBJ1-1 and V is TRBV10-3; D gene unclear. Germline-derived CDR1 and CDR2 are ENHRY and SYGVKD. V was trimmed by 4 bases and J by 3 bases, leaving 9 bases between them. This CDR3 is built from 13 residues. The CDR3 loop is CAISGSIDTEAFF. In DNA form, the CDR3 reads TGTGCCATCAGTGGATCGATAGACACTGAAGCTTTCTTT.

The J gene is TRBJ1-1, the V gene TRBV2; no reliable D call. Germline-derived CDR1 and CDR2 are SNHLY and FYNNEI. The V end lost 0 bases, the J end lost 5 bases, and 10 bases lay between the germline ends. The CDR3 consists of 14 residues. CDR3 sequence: CASSEALGGTEAFF. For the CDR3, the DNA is TGTGCCAGCAGTGAAGCGCTGGGAGGGACTGAAGCTTTCTTT.

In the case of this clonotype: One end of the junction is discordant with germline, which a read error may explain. The CDR3 spells CASSPARSTANHF. Written as DNA, the CDR3 is TGTGCCAGCAGCCCCGCGAGGTCGACGGCGAATCACTTC. The V and J genes are TRBV7-9 and TRBJ1-2, with no clear D. The length of the CDR3 is 13 residues. Looked up from germline, CDR1 is SEHNR and CDR2 is FQNEAQ (reference sequence).

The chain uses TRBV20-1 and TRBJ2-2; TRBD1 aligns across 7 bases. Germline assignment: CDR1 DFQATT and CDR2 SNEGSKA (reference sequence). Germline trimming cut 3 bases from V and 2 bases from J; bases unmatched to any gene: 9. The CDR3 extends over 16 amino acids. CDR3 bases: TGCAGTGCTAGGGAGAGTGGGACAGACAACACCGGGGAGCTGTTTTTT. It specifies CSARESGTDNTGELFF.

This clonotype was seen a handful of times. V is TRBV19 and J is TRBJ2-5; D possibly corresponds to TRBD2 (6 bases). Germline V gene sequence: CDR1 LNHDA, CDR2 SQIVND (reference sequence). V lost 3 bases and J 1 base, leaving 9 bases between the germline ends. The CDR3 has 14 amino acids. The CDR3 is CASSIGGSQETQYF. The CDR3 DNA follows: TGTGCCAGTAGTATTGGGGGGTCCCAAGAGACCCAGTACTTC. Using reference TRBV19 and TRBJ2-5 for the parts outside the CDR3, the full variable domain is DGGITQSPKYLFRKEGQNVTLSCEQNLNHDAMYWYRQDPGQGLRLIYYSQIVNDFQKGDIAEGYSVSREKKESFPLTVTSAQKNPTAFYLCASSIGGSQETQYFGPGTRLLVL.

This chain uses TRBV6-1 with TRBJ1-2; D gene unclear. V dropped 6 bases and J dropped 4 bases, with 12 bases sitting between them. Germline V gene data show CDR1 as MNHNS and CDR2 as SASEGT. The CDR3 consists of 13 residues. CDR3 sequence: CASRTDGTYGYTF. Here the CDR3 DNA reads TGTGCCAGCAGGACGGACGGAACCTATGGCTACACCTTC.

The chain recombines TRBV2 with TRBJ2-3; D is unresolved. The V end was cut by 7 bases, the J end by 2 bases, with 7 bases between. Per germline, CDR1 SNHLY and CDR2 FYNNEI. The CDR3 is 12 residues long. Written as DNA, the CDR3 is TGTGCCAGCACAAGAGCCACAGATACGCAGTATTTT. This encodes CASTRATDTQYF. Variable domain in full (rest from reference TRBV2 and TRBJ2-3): EPEVTQTPSHQVTQMGQEVILRCVPISNHLYFYWYRQILGQKVEFLVSFYNNEISEKSEIFDDQFSVERPDGSNFTLKIRSTKLEDSAMYFCASTRATDTQYFGPGTRLTVL.

The chain's CDR3 is CASSEVGQGVWDTEAFF. CDR3 in DNA: TGCGCCAGCAGTGAAGTAGGTCAGGGAGTTTGGGACACTGAAGCTTTCTTT. The chain uses TRBV10-1 and TRBJ1-1; D is perhaps TRBD1 (5 bases). The germline V and J ends were trimmed by 3 bases and 3 bases, with 20 bases remaining between them. This CDR3 comprises 17 residues. Germline loops: CDR1 WNHNN, CDR2 SYGVQD (reference sequence).

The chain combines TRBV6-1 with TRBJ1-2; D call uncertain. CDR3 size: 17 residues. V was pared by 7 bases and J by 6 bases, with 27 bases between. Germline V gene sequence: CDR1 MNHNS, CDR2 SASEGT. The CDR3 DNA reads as TGTGCCAGCAACCTATTGGGAAATGAAGGCAGGCGGGATGGCTACACCTTC. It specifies CASNLLGNEGRRDGYTF.

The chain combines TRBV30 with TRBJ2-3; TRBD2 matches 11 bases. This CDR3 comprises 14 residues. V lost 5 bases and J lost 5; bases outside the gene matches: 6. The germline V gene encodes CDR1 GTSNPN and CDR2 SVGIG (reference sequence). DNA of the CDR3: TGTGCCTGGGGAATAGCGGGGGGGCGAGATACGCAGTATTTT. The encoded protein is CAWGIAGGRDTQYF.

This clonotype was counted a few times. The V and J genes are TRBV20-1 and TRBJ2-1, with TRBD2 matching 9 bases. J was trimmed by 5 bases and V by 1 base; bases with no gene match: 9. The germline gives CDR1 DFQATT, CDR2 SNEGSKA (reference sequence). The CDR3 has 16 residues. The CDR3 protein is CSARVSSGEDNNEQFF. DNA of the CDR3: TGCAGTGCTAGAGTGTCTAGCGGGGAAGACAACAATGAGCAGTTCTTC.

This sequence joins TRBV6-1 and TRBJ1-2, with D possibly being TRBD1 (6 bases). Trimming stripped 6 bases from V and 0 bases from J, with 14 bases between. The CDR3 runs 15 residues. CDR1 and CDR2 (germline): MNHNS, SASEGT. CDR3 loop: CASRGGGPANYGYTF. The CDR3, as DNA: TGTGCCAGCAGGGGGGGGGGGCCGGCTAACTATGGCTACACCTTC.

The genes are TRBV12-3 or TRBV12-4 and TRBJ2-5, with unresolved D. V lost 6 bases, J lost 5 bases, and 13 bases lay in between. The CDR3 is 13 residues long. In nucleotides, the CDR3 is TGTGCCAGCAGCGGACGAATTTCGGAGACCCAGTACTTC. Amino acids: CASSGRISETQYF.

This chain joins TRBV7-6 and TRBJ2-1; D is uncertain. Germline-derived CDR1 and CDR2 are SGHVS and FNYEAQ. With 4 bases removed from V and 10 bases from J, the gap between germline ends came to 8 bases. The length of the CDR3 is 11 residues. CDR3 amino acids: CASSSTEEQFF. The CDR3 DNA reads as TGTGCCAGCAGCTCGACTGAGGAGCAGTTCTTC.

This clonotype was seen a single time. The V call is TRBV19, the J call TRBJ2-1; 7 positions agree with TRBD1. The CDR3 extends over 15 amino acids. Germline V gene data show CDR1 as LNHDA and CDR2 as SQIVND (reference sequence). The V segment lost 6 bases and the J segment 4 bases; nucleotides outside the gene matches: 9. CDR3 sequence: CASRLDRRQYNEQFF. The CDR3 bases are TGTGCCAGTAGGCTGGACAGGCGACAATACAATGAGCAGTTCTTC.

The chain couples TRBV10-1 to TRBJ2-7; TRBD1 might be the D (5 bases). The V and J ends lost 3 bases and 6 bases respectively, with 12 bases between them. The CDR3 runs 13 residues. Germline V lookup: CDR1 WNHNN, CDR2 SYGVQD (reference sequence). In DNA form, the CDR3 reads TGCGCCAGCAGTGAAGCAGGGTTAGGCGAGCAGTACTTC. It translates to CASSEAGLGEQYF.

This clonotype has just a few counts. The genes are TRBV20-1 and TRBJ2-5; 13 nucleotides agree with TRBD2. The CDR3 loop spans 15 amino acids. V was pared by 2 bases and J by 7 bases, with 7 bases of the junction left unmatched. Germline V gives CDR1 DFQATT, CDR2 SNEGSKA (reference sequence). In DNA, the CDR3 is TGCAGTGCTAGAATCAAACTAGCGGGGGGGAGGACCCAGTACTTC. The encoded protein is CSARIKLAGGRTQYF.

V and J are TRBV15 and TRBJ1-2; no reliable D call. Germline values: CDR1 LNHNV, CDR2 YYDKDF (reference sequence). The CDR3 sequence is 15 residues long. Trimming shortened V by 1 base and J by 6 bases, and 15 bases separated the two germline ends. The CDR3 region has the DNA TGTGCCACCAGCAGAGCCCTCGGCGGAGGTAATGGCTACACCTTC. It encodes CATSRALGGGNGYTF.

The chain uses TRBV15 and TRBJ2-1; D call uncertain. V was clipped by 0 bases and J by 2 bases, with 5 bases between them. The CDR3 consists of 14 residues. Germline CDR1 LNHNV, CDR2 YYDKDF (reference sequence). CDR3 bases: TGTGCCACCAGCAGAGATCCAACCTACAATGAGCAGTTCTTC. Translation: CATSRDPTYNEQFF.